This entry is about one T cell receptor beta chain. Its antigen is undetermined. The data derive from a study of T cell responses to AZD1222 COVID-19 vaccine. Measured with immunoSEQ multiplex PCR; TCRdb has only the in-frame clones, and not every one. Of under 150,000 clones in the sample, roughly nine tenths are singletons; the top ten hold 1.6%. CDR3 length equals 15 residues. Germline-derived CDR1 and CDR2 are KGHSH and LQKENI. J lost 5 bases, V lost 3 bases, and 8 bases had no gene match. Study observations and caveats: AZD1222 recipients seropositive at baseline numbered only five or six. Vaccine-related CD4 TCRs covered spike, predominating at 160-218 and 743-854.

This sequence joins TRBV18 and TRBJ1-1, with TRBD1 identical over 8 bases. The clonotype originates from an adult who received the AZD1222 COVID-19 vaccine. The sequenced sample was peripheral blood, obtained 28 days after the second AZD1222 dose. The CDR3 protein is CASSPTGQGGTEAFF. CDR3 in DNA: TGTGCCAGCTCACCCACTGGACAGGGTGGTACTGAAGCTTTCTTT.